This T cell receptor beta chain was retrieved from a study of radiation and T cells in renal cell carcinoma (TCRdb year 2020). Describing the broader study: The samples were drawn from a clinical trial, where primary renal cell carcinomas were treated with 15 Gy of stereotactic body radiation therapy and then removed by nephrectomy 4 weeks afterward. TCR beta sequencing covered over 50 samples in total, comprising some 25 tumors and 27 peripheral blood samples. Across all 50 or so samples, 4,016,671 unique CDR3 nucleotide sequences, encoding about 2,700,000 unique CDR3 amino acid sequences, were identified.

With respect to this clone: Its antigen is still unknown. Within one base of it there is no much larger clone, and no base qualities were kept.

The sample's time point label, decoded: blood 2 weeks post-SBRT. What the treatment or condition label conveys for this sample: 15 Gy SBRT to primary tumor, nephrectomy 4 weeks later. To track tumor-enriched clonotypes, serial peripheral blood was sampled from radiation-treated patients at baseline and at 2 weeks and 4 weeks after SBRT. Every patient's renal cell carcinoma showed clear cell pathology. The QIAamp DNA Blood Mini Kit (Qiagen) was used to prepare genomic DNA for TCR sequencing. The analyses included only samples that passed all quality control checks. TCR beta libraries were generated from genomic DNA with the immunoSEQ kit, following the manufacturer's recommendations. To prepare libraries, a first multiplex PCR with proprietary primers was run, followed by a second PCR that added unique barcodes, and a bead cleanup was done after each round. A kit-provided positive control reaction and a negative control reaction were included in every sample batch. The final libraries were assessed on an Agilent 4200 TapeStation D1000 ScreenTape, pooled by volume, and quantified by qPCR. Sequencing was performed on an Illumina NextSeq500 with a MidOutput 150-cycle cartridge, and 156 Read1 and 15 Index1 cycles were run with kit custom primers. The pooled library was loaded at around 1.1 pM, and around 18% PhiX control was spiked in. As for how the authors treated the data: The vendor-processed data were analyzed in R, and a clonotype was defined as all T cells that share the same CDR3 nucleotide sequence. In the clone abundance analyses, frequencies were normalized to the 10,000 most abundant clones in each sample. Before analysis, public T cell clones were removed, and these numbered fewer than six per sample on average. Tumor-enriched and baseline blood-enriched clonotypes were defined by at least a 32-fold difference in abundance between compartments. Clonotypes expanded or contracted between blood time points were identified with a beta-binomial differential abundance model. The Baroni-Urbani and Buser coefficient was used to measure tumor-blood repertoire similarity, and groups were compared with two-tailed Wilcoxon tests in R. TCRdb limited this immuneACCESS table to in-frame rearrangements with V and J called. A share of clones is missing; checked studies link under half to unresolved V genes, and the rest is unexplained. That table supplies the V and J calls and clone size; D and trimming were determined from the DNA. The sample profile shows tens of thousands of clones; 80% of them were found once. Under 30% of the sample is held by the ten biggest clonotypes.

CDR1 and CDR2, looked up from the germline V gene (reference sequence), are SSHAT and FNYEAQ. Trimming costs V 3 bases and J 3 bases, and their ends lie 9 bases apart. There are 13 amino acids in the CDR3, from cysteine to phenylalanine inclusive. Here the CDR3 DNA is all that survives: 39 bases in frame from base 1. What the research found in general, with its limitations: Because pretreatment tumor biopsies were not available, the baseline intratumoral presence of clonotypes could not be determined. Changes in the blood repertoire were not tracked past 4 weeks after treatment. With a single-armed trial design, the study had no way to address how radiation dose or scheduling affects the TCR repertoire. In blood, the top tumor clonotypes increased between baseline and 2 weeks post-radiation and then shrank by 4 weeks, which suggests that tumor-resident clones expanded only transiently.

The rearrangement combines TRBV7-7 with TRBJ2-7; TRBD1 might be the D gene, on 6 matching bases. Sequenced here: blood, sampled from a patient whose treatment included radiotherapy and nephrectomy. The sequence derives from a woman aged 70-85 years with renal cell carcinoma. The CDR3 protein: CASSFDRSYEQYF. The DNA is as follows: TGTGCCAGCAGCTTCGACAGGAGCTACGAGCAGTACTTC.